This TCR beta chain was obtained from a study of blood T cells in healthy people across ages. Study results and limitations: The unknown donor CMV status may have confounded expanded clonotype changes. Researchers said unsorted PBMCs prevented a conclusive naive versus antigen-experienced comparison.

With regard to this clonotype: Its matching antigen is unknown.

Together with a sample-barcoded 5' primer, a J-beta primer mix was included in a second PCR lasting about 7 to 11 cycles. TCRdb redid the calling of the 5' RACE reads with MiXCR, one entry per CDR3 protein. The sample comprises 700,000 to 950,000 distinct CDR3 sequences, roughly 60% of which are singletons, and roughly 22% rests with the top ten. Each individual donor underwent a draw of roughly 10 milliliters of peripheral blood. Germline V gene lookup returns CDR1 MGHRA and CDR2 YSYEKL. This CDR3 is built from 14 residues. The chain employs TRBV4-1 and TRBJ2-5; D unclear. The DNA end favors TRBJ2-7, so the J call may be wrong. The sample consisted of blood. This receptor was taken from a young man in good health. The CDR3 region is CASSQGFDTNEQYF. DNA of the CDR3: TGCGCCAGCAGCCAAGGGTTCGACACCAACGAGCAGTACTTC.